This T cell receptor beta chain emerged from a study of tissue T cells after allogeneic stem cell transplantation. Overall study results and limits: In patients and mice, blood and spleen missed much of tissue repertoire. Across patients, clones rarely overlapped, yet motif clusters were shared tissue-specifically. Sampling depth was limited, and the cohort was small and clinically varied.

Trimming took off 7 bases at V and 6 bases at J, with 16 bases between the two ends. CDR1 and CDR2 from the germline V gene are LGHNT and FRNRAP. The CDR3 sequence is 14 residues long. Concerning this clone itself: Antigen specificity is unknown.

Measured with immunoSEQ multiplex PCR; TCRdb has only the in-frame clones, and not every one. The sample has about 1,800 clones; 65% to 75% are singletons. This receptor was obtained from a female donor older than 55 with lung cancer. Sequences were derived from tissue from the stomach, sampled at autopsy. The J gene is TRBJ2-1, the V gene TRBV12-5; maybe TRBD1 (6 bases). The CDR3 sequence is CASVATGPPNEQFF. The CDR3 DNA follows: TGTGCTAGTGTTGCGACAGGCCCACCCAATGAGCAGTTCTTC.